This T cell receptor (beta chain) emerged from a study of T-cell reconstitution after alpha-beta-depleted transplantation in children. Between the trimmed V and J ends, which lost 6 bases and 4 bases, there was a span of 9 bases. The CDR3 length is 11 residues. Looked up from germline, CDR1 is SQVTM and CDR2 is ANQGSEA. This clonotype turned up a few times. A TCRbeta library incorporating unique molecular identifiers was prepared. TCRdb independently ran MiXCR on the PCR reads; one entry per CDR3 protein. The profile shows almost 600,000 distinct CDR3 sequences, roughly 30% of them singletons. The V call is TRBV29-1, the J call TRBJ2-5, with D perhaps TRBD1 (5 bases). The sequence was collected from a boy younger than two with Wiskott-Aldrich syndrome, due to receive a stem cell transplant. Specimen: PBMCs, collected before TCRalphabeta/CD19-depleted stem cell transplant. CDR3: CSVLGVETQYF. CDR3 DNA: TGCAGCGTCCTAGGGGTAGAGACCCAGTACTTC.